This T cell receptor beta chain appears in the sequencing data of a study of blood T cell repertoires in COVID-19. The wider study: From T cells, B-cell-depleted T cells, or PBMCs came the material, which was cDNA or gDNA.

Enrolled through a virtual design, the participants were between roughly 18 and 100 years of age and came from about two dozen US areas. Participants reported their clinical history, and cohort assignment relied on those reports. The length of the CDR3 is 16 residues. With 4 bases clipped from V and 6 bases from J, the junction kept 8 bases outside the gene matches. CDR1 is MNHEY, CDR2 SVGAGI, per germline. As processed by the authors: Estimation of nucleated cell counts relied on the amplification of reference gene primers. This table comes from immunoSEQ multiplex PCR, and its TCRdb copy is limited to in-frame clones, with some not included. The D gene and trimming were derived from the DNA, and the V and J assignments and clone size from that table. The data show 180,000 or so clones, about 79% seen once.

The genes are TRBV6-5 and TRBJ1-6; 8 nucleotides line up with TRBD1. Sequences were obtained from PBMCs or T cells enriched from blood (not recorded which). The sequence came from a man between 50 and 59 years old who had recovered from COVID-19. The CDR3 region is CASSWVQGGFNSPLHF. CDR3 coding DNA: TGTGCCAGCAGTTGGGTACAGGGGGGATTTAATTCACCCCTCCACTTT.